These T cell receptor beta chains were read from a single sample in a study of shared clonotypes between healthy human individuals. This table comes from immunoSEQ multiplex PCR, and its TCRdb copy is limited to in-frame clones, with some not included. This sample has 450,000 to 550,000 clones, with 79% found just once. The sample comprised PBMCs. These receptors originate from a middle-aged woman in good health. Some clones in this sample may be carry-over from other donors' samples. Each CDR3 is given with its conserved first and last residue. A D gene is named only where the DNA matches it firmly. Clone size is given for some rows only: seen once, a few or many times, or a class if the clone is expanded.

abundance | d_gene | j_gene | len | v_gene | CDR3nt | CDR3aa
. | . | TRBJ1-4 | 15 | TRBV6-6 | TGTGCCAGCAGTACCCCAACAGGGATTAATGAAAAACTGTTTTTT | CASSTPTGINEKLFF
. | TRBD2 | TRBJ2-2 | 15 | TRBV2 | TGTGCCAGCCGGGGACTAGCGGAACGCACCGGGGAGCTGTTTTTT | CASRGLAERTGELFF
few | . | TRBJ2-2 | 11 | TRBV29-1 | TGCAGCGTTGAGGTGGGCGGGGAGCTGTTTTTT | CSVEVGGELFF
. | . | TRBJ2-2 | 16 | TRBV7-3 | TGTGCCAGCAGCTTATCTGGGGGAGTGAAGGCCGGGGAGCTGTTTTTT | CASSLSGGVKAGELFF
few | . | TRBJ1-2 | 12 | TRBV19 | TGTGCCAGTCCTAAAGGGGTGTATGGCTACACCTTC | CASPKGVYGYTF
. | . | TRBJ1-3 | 17 | TRBV12-2 | TGTGCAAGTCGCTTTGAACGTACCATCGCAAGTGGAAACACCATATATTTT | CASRFERTIASGNTIYF
. | . | TRBJ1-5 | 16 | TRBV19 | TGTGCCAGTAGTATGCGGTCAGCGGAAGGCAATCAGCCCCAGCATTTT | CASSMRSAEGNQPQHF
. | TRBD2 | TRBJ2-7 | 16 | TRBV19 | TGTGCCAGTAGTGTCCGAAGCGGGACCCTCTCCTACGAGCAGTACTTC | CASSVRSGTLSYEQYF
few | . | TRBJ1-1 | 12 | TRBV30 | TGTGCCTGGAGAGCCTGGAACACTGAAGCTTTCTTT | CAWRAWNTEAFF
. | . | TRBJ2-1 | 17 | TRBV7-9 | TGTGCCAGCAGCCCCAACGTTCCTCTAGCGACCTACAATGAGCAGTTCTTC | CASSPNVPLATYNEQFF
. | . | TRBJ2-7 | 14 | TRBV9 | TGTGCCAGCAGCGTCGGGACTGCAACCTACGAGCAGTACTTC | CASSVGTATYEQYF